Listed below are T cell receptor beta chains from one sample, sequenced in a study of T cells in localized non-small cell lung cancer. Sequenced by immunoSEQ multiplex PCR; TCRdb stores in-frame clones only, minus some. The sample records about 82,000 clones, 80% being singletons. The sample was PBMCs, taken before any cancer treatment. These receptors were obtained from a man aged 40 to 75 with stage II squamous cell lung carcinoma. Each CDR3 is given with its conserved first and last residue. Each record gives: CDR3 protein, CDR3 DNA, D gene, V gene, J gene, clone size, CDR3 length. The D gene is left open where the match is weak. The size field is filled for only some rows; it gives once, few, many or a size class.

CDR3aa: CASSSSGGIWEKLFF; CDR3nt: TGTGCCAGCAGCTCCTCCGGGGGGATCTGGGAAAAACTGTTTTTT; d_gene: -; v_gene: TRBV7-2; j_gene: TRBJ1-4; abundance: -; len: 15
CDR3aa: CASSLADSPLHF; CDR3nt: TGTGCCAGCAGCTTAGCAGATTCACCCCTCCACTTT; d_gene: -; v_gene: TRBV7-9; j_gene: TRBJ1-6; abundance: -; len: 12
CDR3aa: CASSYLNTGELFF; CDR3nt: TGTGCCAGCAGTTATCTGAACACCGGGGAGCTGTTTTTT; d_gene: -; v_gene: TRBV6-5; j_gene: TRBJ2-2; abundance: -; len: 13
CDR3aa: CASSPAGLETQYF; CDR3nt: TGTGCCAGCTCACCGGCGGGATTGGAGACCCAGTACTTC; d_gene: -; v_gene: TRBV18; j_gene: TRBJ2-5; abundance: -; len: 13
CDR3aa: CASSLLQGRTEAFF; CDR3nt: TGTGCCAGCAGTTTATTGCAGGGGAGGACTGAAGCTTTCTTT; d_gene: -; v_gene: TRBV28; j_gene: TRBJ1-1; abundance: -; len: 14
CDR3aa: CASSFSGGAETQYF; CDR3nt: TGTGCCAGCAGCTTTAGCGGGGGGGCCGAGACCCAGTACTTC; d_gene: TRBD2; v_gene: TRBV6-5; j_gene: TRBJ2-5; abundance: -; len: 14
CDR3aa: CASSFLQSYEQYF; CDR3nt: TGTGCCAGCAGCTTTCTCCAGTCCTACGAGCAGTACTTC; d_gene: -; v_gene: TRBV5-6; j_gene: TRBJ2-7; abundance: -; len: 13
CDR3aa: CASHEYNEQFF; CDR3nt: TGTGCCAGTCACGAGTACAATGAGCAGTTCTTC; d_gene: -; v_gene: TRBV5-6; j_gene: TRBJ2-1; abundance: -; len: 11
CDR3aa: CASSESVAGGGEQFF; CDR3nt: TGTGCCAGCAGTGAGTCGGTAGCGGGAGGCGGTGAGCAGTTCTTC; d_gene: TRBD2; v_gene: TRBV2; j_gene: TRBJ2-1; abundance: -; len: 15
CDR3aa: CASSSTANYGYTF; CDR3nt: TGTGCCAGTAGTTCGACGGCTAACTATGGCTACACCTTC; d_gene: -; v_gene: TRBV19; j_gene: TRBJ1-2; abundance: -; len: 13
CDR3aa: CASSSTGGSSGNTIYF; CDR3nt: TGTGCCAGCAGCAGTACAGGGGGAAGCTCTGGAAACACCATATATTTT; d_gene: TRBD1; v_gene: TRBV7-8; j_gene: TRBJ1-3; abundance: -; len: 16
CDR3aa: CASSSRLLNYGYTF; CDR3nt: TGTGCCAGCAGCTCCCGACTGCTCAACTATGGCTACACCTTC; d_gene: -; v_gene: TRBV5-6; j_gene: TRBJ1-2; abundance: -; len: 14
CDR3aa: CASRGGQINSPLHF; CDR3nt: TGTGCCAGCAGAGGGGGACAGATTAATTCACCCCTCCACTTT; d_gene: TRBD1; v_gene: TRBV9; j_gene: TRBJ1-6; abundance: -; len: 14
CDR3aa: CASSGAKGANYGYTF; CDR3nt: TGTGCCAGCAGTGGCGCTAAGGGGGCTAACTATGGCTACACCTTC; d_gene: -; v_gene: TRBV2; j_gene: TRBJ1-2; abundance: few; len: 15
CDR3aa: CASSLWTTDTQYF; CDR3nt: TGTGCCAGCAGCTTGTGGACCACAGATACGCAGTATTTT; d_gene: -; v_gene: TRBV5-4; j_gene: TRBJ2-3; abundance: -; len: 13
CDR3aa: CASSVQTSAFNEQFF; CDR3nt: TGTGCCAGCAGCGTCCAGACTAGCGCTTTCAATGAGCAGTTCTTC; d_gene: TRBD2; v_gene: TRBV9; j_gene: TRBJ2-1; abundance: -; len: 15
CDR3aa: CSVEGSGNSGANVLTF; CDR3nt: TGCAGCGTTGAAGGCTCTGGGAACTCTGGGGCCAACGTCCTGACTTTC; d_gene: -; v_gene: TRBV29-1; j_gene: TRBJ2-6; abundance: -; len: 16
CDR3aa: CASSLEVSLTDTQYF; CDR3nt: TGTGCCAGCAGCTTGGAGGTCTCCCTCACAGATACGCAGTATTTT; d_gene: -; v_gene: TRBV7-3; j_gene: TRBJ2-3; abundance: few; len: 15
CDR3aa: CASYCPRDWGFYEQYF; CDR3nt: TGTGCCAGCTACTGTCCCCGGGACTGGGGCTTCTACGAGCAGTACTTC; d_gene: -; v_gene: TRBV6-4; j_gene: TRBJ2-7; abundance: few; len: 16
CDR3aa: CASMQDSKHFYEQYF; CDR3nt: TGTGCCAGCATGCAGGACTCCAAGCACTTCTACGAGCAGTACTTC; d_gene: -; v_gene: TRBV27; j_gene: TRBJ2-7; abundance: -; len: 15
CDR3aa: CASSGVNSNQPQHF; CDR3nt: TGTGCCAGCAGTGGAGTGAATAGCAATCAGCCCCAGCATTTT; d_gene: -; v_gene: TRBV2; j_gene: TRBJ1-5; abundance: few; len: 14